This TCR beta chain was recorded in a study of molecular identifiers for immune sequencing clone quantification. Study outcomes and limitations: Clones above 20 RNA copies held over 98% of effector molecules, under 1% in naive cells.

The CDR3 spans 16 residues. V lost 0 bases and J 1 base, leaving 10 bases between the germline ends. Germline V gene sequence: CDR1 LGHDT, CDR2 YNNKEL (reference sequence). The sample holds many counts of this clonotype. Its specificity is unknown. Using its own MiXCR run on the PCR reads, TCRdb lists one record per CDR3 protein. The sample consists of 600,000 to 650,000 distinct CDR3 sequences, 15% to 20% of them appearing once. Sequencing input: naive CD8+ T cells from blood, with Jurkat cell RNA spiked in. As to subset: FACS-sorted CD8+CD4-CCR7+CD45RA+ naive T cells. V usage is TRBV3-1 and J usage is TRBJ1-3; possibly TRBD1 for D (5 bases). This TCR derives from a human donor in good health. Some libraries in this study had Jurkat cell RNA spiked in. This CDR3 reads CASSQEFGGSGNTIYF. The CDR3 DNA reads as TGTGCCAGCAGCCAAGAGTTTGGGGGGTCTGGAAACACCATATATTTT.